The 9 T cell receptor beta chains given below trace back to one sample, sequenced in a study of blood T cell repertoires in COVID-19. Sequencing used immunoSEQ multiplex PCR; TCRdb keeps in-frame clones, though not all of them. The sample has 150,000 or so clones; roughly 87% are singletons. Source material: PBMCs or T cells enriched from blood (not recorded which). The origin of the receptors is a middle-aged woman who had been exposed to COVID-19.

The V gene is TRBV18, the J gene TRBJ2-1; TRBD2 aligns across 9 bases. From germline, CDR1 is KGHSH and CDR2 LQKENI. The CDR3 consists of 15 residues. Trimming at V came to 0 bases and at J to 8 bases, leaving 5 bases not matched to a gene. The CDR3 spells CASSPPLAGKDEQFF. The DNA for the CDR3 is TGTGCCAGCTCACCACCCCTAGCGGGGAAGGATGAGCAGTTCTTC.

The V and J genes are TRBV7-2 and TRBJ1-2, with a weak D call TRBD1 (6 bases). The CDR3 is made up of 14 amino acids. Trimming removed 6 bases at V and 4 bases at J, with 15 bases between. CDR1 is SGHTA and CDR2 is FQGNSA in the germline V gene. The CDR3 DNA follows: TGTGCCAGCAGGTCAAGCGGACAGCCCTATGGCTACACCTTC. Encoded protein: CASRSSGQPYGYTF.

This clone was counted a few times. The chain has TRBV19 and TRBJ1-2; maybe TRBD1 (6 bases). This CDR3 is 12 amino acids long. Per germline, CDR1 LNHDA and CDR2 SQIVND (reference sequence). V shed 9 bases and J shed 4 bases, with 12 bases lying between them. In DNA, the CDR3 is TGTGCCAGCAAGAAGGACAGCTATGGCTACACCTTC. It specifies CASKKDSYGYTF.

The chain is built from TRBV21-1 and TRBJ1-2; no DNA check was done on the table's D call, TRBD1. TRBV21-1 is marked as a pseudogene. This CDR3 region has 14 residues. The DNA of the CDR3 is TGTGCCAGCAGCGAAGAGACAGGGGACGATGGCTACACCTTC. Translation: CASSEETGDDGYTF.

This clone was detected only a few times. The rearrangement uses TRBV6-5 and TRBJ2-7; 8 positions agree with TRBD2. This CDR3 is 15 amino acids long. Germline V gene lookup returns CDR1 MNHEY and CDR2 SVGAGI. V lost 7 bases and J lost 0; bases outside the gene matches: 8. In DNA form, the CDR3 reads TGTGCCAGCACCCCCCGAGGGACTAGCTCCTACGAGCAGTACTTC. This gives the protein CASTPRGTSSYEQYF.

The V and J genes are TRBV2 and TRBJ1-5, with 10 bases matching TRBD1. Germline CDR1 reads SNHLY; CDR2 reads FYNNEI. V lost 6 bases, J lost 0 bases, and 11 bases stayed unmatched. This CDR3 has 18 residues. CDR3 sequence: CASRGVGTGVNSNQPQHF. The DNA for the CDR3 is TGTGCCAGCAGGGGGGTGGGGACAGGGGTTAATAGCAATCAGCCCCAGCATTTT.

V gene TRBV20-1 combines with J gene TRBJ2-5; 13 bases are shared with TRBD2. CDR3 length: 18 residues. J gave up 2 bases and V 3 bases, and 12 bases lay outside the gene matches. Germline V CDR1 and CDR2: DFQATT, SNEGSKA (reference sequence). The CDR3 sequence is CSASTSLRTSGRQETQYF. In nucleotides, the CDR3 is TGCAGTGCTAGTACTTCTCTCCGGACTAGCGGGAGACAAGAGACCCAGTACTTC.

This chain links TRBV6-1 with TRBJ2-6; 9 bases agree with TRBD1. CDR1 MNHNS and CDR2 SASEGT come from the germline V gene. Germline trimming cut 4 bases from V and 1 base from J; bases unmatched to any gene: 2. CDR3 length: 16 residues. The CDR3 region is CASSGGTGSGANVLTF. The CDR3 coding sequence is TGTGCCAGCAGTGGTGGGACAGGGTCTGGGGCCAACGTCCTGACTTTC.

V is TRBV10-3 and J is TRBJ1-4; no reliable D call. The germline CDR1 and CDR2 sequences are ENHRY and SYGVKD. V gave up 2 bases and J gave up 6 bases, with 7 bases separating them. This CDR3 is 13 amino acids long. CDR3 DNA sequence: TGTGCCATCAGTGAGCCCGGGTATGAAAAACTGTTTTTT. This gives the protein CAISEPGYEKLFF.